A selection of T cell receptor beta chains follows, all from one sample in a study of blood T cell repertoires in COVID-19. Sequenced by immunoSEQ multiplex PCR; TCRdb stores in-frame clones only, minus some. The table lists 250,000 or so clones, roughly nine tenths of them singletons. Sample: peripheral blood. The receptors were gathered from a man aged 55 to 70 with acute or convalescent COVID-19. The CDR3 runs from the conserved cysteine through the conserved F or W. D genes are given only for firm matches. Expanded clones get a size class; other rows say once, few or many, or leave the size out.

>-|TRBJ2-5|TRBV19|16|-
TGTGCCAGTAGTATCGGAGGCATAGTAACCCAAGAGACCCAGTACTTC
CASSIGGIVTQETQYF
>-|TRBJ1-3|TRBV7-8|13|-
TGTGCCAGCAGCTTAAAGCAAAGAAACACCATATATTTT
CASSLKQRNTIYF
>-|TRBJ2-3|TRBV18|15|TRBD1
TGTGCCAGCTCACCAGGGGCAGGGGGACCCGATACGCAGTATTTT
CASSPGAGGPDTQYF
>once|TRBJ1-2|TRBV9|17|TRBD1
TGTGCCAGCAGCGTTCTGGACAGGGTGGGGATTAACTATGGCTACACCTTC
CASSVLDRVGINYGYTF
>-|TRBJ2-5|TRBV30|16|TRBD2
TGTGCCTGGAGTCCCGGACTAGCGGGAGGGCCGGAGACCCAGTACTTC
CAWSPGLAGGPETQYF
>-|TRBJ2-3|TRBV19|15|TRBD1
TGTGCCAGTAGTATTAGGACAGGGGGCACAGATACGCAGTATTTT
CASSIRTGGTDTQYF
>-|TRBJ2-2|TRBV19|15|TRBD2
TGTGCCAGTAGTATGGGACTAGTGAACACCGGGGAGCTGTTTTTT
CASSMGLVNTGELFF
>once|TRBJ1-1|TRBV19|14|-
TGTGCCAGTTCAAACGGGGGGTGGAACACTGAAGCTTTCTTT
CASSNGGWNTEAFF
>-|TRBJ2-1|TRBV6-1|15|TRBD2
TGTGCCAGCAGTGAGACTAGCGGGAGGTTCGATGAGCAGTTCTTC
CASSETSGRFDEQFF
>-|TRBJ1-1|TRBV7-2|12|-
TGTGCCAGCTGCCCCCAGGGCGCTGAAGCTTTCTTT
CASCPQGAEAFF
>-|TRBJ2-1|TRBV20-1|13|TRBD2
TGCAGTTCTCGTGATAGCGGGAGTATTGAGCAGTTCTTC
CSSRDSGSIEQFF
>-|TRBJ1-2|TRBV4-1|14|-
TGCGCCAGCAGCCAAGACAACACTAACTATGGCTACACCTTC
CASSQDNTNYGYTF
>-|TRBJ1-5|TRBV28|17|-
TGTGCCAGCAGTTCATCACTATCAGAGGCAAGCAATCAGCCCCAGCATTTT
CASSSSLSEASNQPQHF
>-|TRBJ2-2|TRBV27|12|-
TGTGCCAGCAATCAGGGCACCGGGGAGCTGTTTTTT
CASNQGTGELFF
>-|TRBJ1-2|TRBV6-4|14|TRBD1
TGTGCCAGCAGTCCAGGGACAGGGCGCTATGGCTACACCTTC
CASSPGTGRYGYTF
>-|TRBJ2-7|TRBV6-2/TRBV6-3|14|-
TGTGCCAGCAGTTACACGGAGATCTCCTACGAGCAGTACTTC
CASSYTEISYEQYF
>few|TRBJ2-1|TRBV7-2|16|TRBD2
TGTGCCAGCAGCTTGAGTAGCGGGAGAGAGCAGAATGAGCAGTTCTTC
CASSLSSGREQNEQFF
>-|TRBJ2-7|TRBV7-8|19|-
TGTGCCAGCAGCTTATTGGTTGAGGGAGTCCCAACCCGCTCCTACGAGCAGTACTTC
CASSLLVEGVPTRSYEQYF
>-|TRBJ1-6|TRBV7-9|17|TRBD1
TGTGCCAGCAGCCCACTGACAGGGCTTTCGGCTAATTCACCCCTCCACTTT
CASSPLTGLSANSPLHF
>-|TRBJ2-7|TRBV28|15|TRBD1
TGTGCCAGCAGTTTTAGAATCGGGACAGGGGGCGAGCAGTACTTC
CASSFRIGTGGEQYF
>-|TRBJ2-1|TRBV21-1|16|-
TGTGCCAGCAGCAAACACGGGGGGCCGGACTACAATGAGCAGTTCTTC
CASSKHGGPDYNEQFF
>-|TRBJ2-7|TRBV19|16|-
TGTGCCAGTAGCCCTCGGGTCGCACAGGGTTGGTACGAGCAGTACTTC
CASSPRVAQGWYEQYF
>-|TRBJ2-1|TRBV30|13|TRBD1
TGTGCCTGGAGTACCGGACAGGCTCATGAGCAGTTCTTC
CAWSTGQAHEQFF
>-|TRBJ1-6|TRBV28|17|TRBD1
TGTGCCAGCAGATCGAGGACAGGGAGCTCCTATAATTCACCCCTCCACTTT
CASRSRTGSSYNSPLHF
>-|TRBJ1-4|TRBV27|14|-
TGTGCCAGCAGTTTCGAGGGAGGGTTTGAAAAACTGTTTTTT
CASSFEGGFEKLFF
>-|TRBJ2-3|TRBV29-1|16|-
TGCAGCGTTGAAGGGACTAGGGGGGCGGGCACAGATACGCAGTATTTT
CSVEGTRGAGTDTQYF
>once|TRBJ1-1|TRBV5-1|14|-
TGCGCCAGCAGCCGGCTAGCGGGGAACACTGAAGCTTTCTTT
CASSRLAGNTEAFF